This T cell receptor (beta chain) is from a study of shared clonotypes between healthy human individuals. Sequencing was at deep level. The data were produced by immunoSEQ multiplex PCR, yet TCRdb's version contains in-frame clones alone and is incomplete. The sample carries some 1,400,000 clones, over 95% recorded once. General observations from the study: In having few donors, the study represented limited genetic and exposure-history diversity.

Germline lookup yields CDR1 MNHNY and CDR2 SVGAGI (reference sequence). The CDR3 is 13 amino acids long, termini counted. Details on this clone: Its cognate antigen is unknown. The limits of the CDR3 on the DNA are not certain, so only TCRdb's listed CDR3 is given.

Sequencing was carried out using naive CD4+ T cells sorted from blood. Subset of the sample: CD45RA+ positively selected. The gene calls are TRBV6-6 and TRBJ2-7; the DNA was not used to check the table's D call, TRBD2. This clonotype originated in a man aged 30 to 45 in good health. CDR3 sequence reads: CASSSSGVREQYF.